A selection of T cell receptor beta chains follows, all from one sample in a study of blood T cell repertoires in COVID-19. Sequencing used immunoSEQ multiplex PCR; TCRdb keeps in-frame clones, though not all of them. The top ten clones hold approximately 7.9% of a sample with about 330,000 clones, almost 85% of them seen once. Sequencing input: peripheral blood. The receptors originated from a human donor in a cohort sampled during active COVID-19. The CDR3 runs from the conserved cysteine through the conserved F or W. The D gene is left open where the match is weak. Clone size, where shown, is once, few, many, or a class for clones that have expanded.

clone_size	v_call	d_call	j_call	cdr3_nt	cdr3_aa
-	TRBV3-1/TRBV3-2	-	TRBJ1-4	TGTGCCAGCAGCTCCGGGGGGGGGCCTTCCTATAATGAAAAACTGTTTTTT	CASSSGGGPSYNEKLFF
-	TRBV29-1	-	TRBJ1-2	TGCAGCGTCGGCACCAGGGAGGGAACTGGCTACACCTTC	CSVGTREGTGYTF
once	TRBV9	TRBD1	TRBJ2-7	TGTGCCAGCAGCCCAAAACCGGGACAGGTCTCCTACGAGCAGTACTTC	CASSPKPGQVSYEQYF
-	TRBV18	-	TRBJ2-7	TGTGCCAGCTCACCACCGGCCGGGAACGAGCAGTACTTC	CASSPPAGNEQYF
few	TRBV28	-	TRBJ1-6	TGTGCCAGCAGGCCGTCCGGGCTACAGGGATTGTACTCCTATAATTCACCCCTCCACTTT	CASRPSGLQGLYSYNSPLHF
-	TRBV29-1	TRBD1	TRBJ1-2	TGCAGCGTTTTCAGGGGGTACTCCTATGGCTACACCTTC	CSVFRGYSYGYTF
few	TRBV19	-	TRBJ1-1	TGTGCCAGCCAGTATAGAGCGGTGAACACTGAAGCTTTCTTT	CASQYRAVNTEAFF
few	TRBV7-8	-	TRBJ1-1	TGTGCCAGCAGCTTAGTGGGGGCAGGGACTGAAGCTTTCTTT	CASSLVGAGTEAFF
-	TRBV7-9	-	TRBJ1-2	TGTGCCAGCAGCTTAGGTGGTCGCGCTAACTATGGCTACACCTTC	CASSLGGRANYGYTF
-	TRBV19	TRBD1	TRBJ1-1	TGTGCCAGTAGAGGCAGGGGGTATGAGGCTTTCTTT	CASRGRGYEAFF
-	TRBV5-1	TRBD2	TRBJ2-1	TGCGCCAGCAGCTCGAGCGGGGGGTACTACAATGAGCAGTTCTTC	CASSSSGGYYNEQFF
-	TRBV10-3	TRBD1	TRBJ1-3	TGTGCCATCAGGTTACAGGGGGCGGAGAACACCATATATTTT	CAIRLQGAENTIYF
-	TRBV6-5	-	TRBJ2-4	TGTGCCAGCACCGTAGCCAAAAACATTCAGTACTTC	CASTVAKNIQYF
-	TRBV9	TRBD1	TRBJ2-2	TGTGCCAGCAGCGTAGAAACAGGGGGCCGTCGGAGAGGCGGGGAGCTGTTTTTT	CASSVETGGRRRGGELFF
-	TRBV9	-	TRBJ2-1	TGTGCCAGCAGCGTCGGCGGGGCAAGAGATGAGCAGTTCTTC	CASSVGGARDEQFF
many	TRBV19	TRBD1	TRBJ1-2	TGTGCCAGCCGTCGACAGGGAGGCGACTATGGCTACACCTTC	CASRRQGGDYGYTF
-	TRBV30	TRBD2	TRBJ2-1	TGTGCCTGGGGGCGGGGGGGGCCAGTTGGTGAGCAGTTCTTC	CAWGRGGPVGEQFF
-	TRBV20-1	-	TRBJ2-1	TGCAGTGCTAGGGGGGCTTGGCAGCAGTTCTTC	CSARGAWQQFF
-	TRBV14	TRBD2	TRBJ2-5	TGTGCCAGCGGCGGATCGGGACTAGCGGGGCAGGAGACCCAGTACTTC	CASGGSGLAGQETQYF
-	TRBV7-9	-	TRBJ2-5	TGTGCCAGCAGCCCGGGACTCCTGCAAGAGACCCAGTACTTC	CASSPGLLQETQYF
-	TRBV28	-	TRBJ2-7	TGTGCCAGCAGTTTAAGGGGCGGCTCCTACGAGCAGTACTTC	CASSLRGGSYEQYF
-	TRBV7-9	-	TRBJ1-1	TGTGCCAGCAGCTCCAGGACAGCTGAAGCTTTCTTT	CASSSRTAEAFF
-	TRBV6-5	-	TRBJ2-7	TGTGCCAGCAGGCCTAATTCCTACGAGCAGTACTTC	CASRPNSYEQYF
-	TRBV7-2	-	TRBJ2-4	TGTGCCAGCAGTGGGCCGGGGGCCAAAAACATTCAGTACTTC	CASSGPGAKNIQYF
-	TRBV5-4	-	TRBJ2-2	TGTGCCAGCAGCTTGGAGACAGGGAACACCGGGGAGCTGTTTTTT	CASSLETGNTGELFF
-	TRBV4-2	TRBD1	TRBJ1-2	TGTGCCAGCAGCCAAGTACCGACAGGGAACTATGGCTACACCTTC	CASSQVPTGNYGYTF
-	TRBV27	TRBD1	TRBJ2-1	TGTGCCAGCAGTTTATCCCACACACCGACAGGGCTAAGAAGAAATGAGCAGTTCTTC	CASSLSHTPTGLRRNEQFF
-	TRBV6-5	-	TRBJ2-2	TGTGCCAGCAGGACGGGGGACTCTTACACCGGGGAGCTGTTTTTT	CASRTGDSYTGELFF
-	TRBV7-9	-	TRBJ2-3	TGTGCCAGCAGCTTTGTACTCATAGATACGCAGTATTTT	CASSFVLIDTQYF
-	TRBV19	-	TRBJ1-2	TGTGCCAGTAGTATAGATCACAGGGTTGGCTACACCTTC	CASSIDHRVGYTF
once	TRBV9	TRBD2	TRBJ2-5	TGTGCCAGCAGCGTAGCCCTAGCGGGGGGATTGGAGACCCAGTACTTC	CASSVALAGGLETQYF
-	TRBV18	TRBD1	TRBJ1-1	TGTGCCAGCTCACCAGGACAGGGGGCTGACACTGAAGCTTTCTTT	CASSPGQGADTEAFF
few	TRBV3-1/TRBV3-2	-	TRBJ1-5	TGTGCCAGCAGCCAAGAGCCGGGAAGCAATCAGCCCCAGCATTTT	CASSQEPGSNQPQHF
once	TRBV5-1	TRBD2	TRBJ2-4	TGCGCCAGCAGCCCTTCTAGCGGGGGAGACATTCAGTACTTC	CASSPSSGGDIQYF
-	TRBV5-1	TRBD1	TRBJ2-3	TGCGCCAGCAGTCGACAGGGTACGGTCGATACGCAGTATTTT	CASSRQGTVDTQYF
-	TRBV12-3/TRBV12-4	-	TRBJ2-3	TGTGCCAGCAGTTTACCTAGCATCGGTACGCAGTATTTT	CASSLPSIGTQYF
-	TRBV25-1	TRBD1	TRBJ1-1	TGTGCCAGCAACCACCCTGGACAGGATGAAGCTTTCTTT	CASNHPGQDEAFF
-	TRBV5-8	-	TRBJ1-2	TGTGCCAGCAGCACCAGGGCCACCTTCTATGGCTACACCTTC	CASSTRATFYGYTF
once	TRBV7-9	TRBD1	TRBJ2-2	TGTGCCAGCAGCTCCCATCGACAGGGGACCGGGGAGCTGTTTTTT	CASSSHRQGTGELFF
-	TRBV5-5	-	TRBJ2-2	TGTGCCAGCAGCCGACGACCAGACATCGCGAACACCGGGGAGCTGTTTTTT	CASSRRPDIANTGELFF
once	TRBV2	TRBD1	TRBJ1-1	TGTGCCACCAAGTACAGGGGGCTAAACACTGAAGCTTTCTTT	CATKYRGLNTEAFF
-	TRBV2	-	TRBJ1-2	TGTGCCTCCAGACGGGGGGAATATGGCTACACCTTC	CASRRGEYGYTF
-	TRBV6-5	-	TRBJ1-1	TGTGCCAGCACCAAGGCGGGGGCCCTTCCTTTCTTT	CASTKAGALPFF
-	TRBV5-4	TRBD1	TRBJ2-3	TGTGCCAGCAGCTCCCGGGACAGGGGAAAGGCAGATACGCAGTATTTT	CASSSRDRGKADTQYF
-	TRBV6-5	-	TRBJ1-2	TGTGCCAGCAGTTACGCGGGGGGCGGGGGCTATGGCTACACCTTC	CASSYAGGGGYGYTF
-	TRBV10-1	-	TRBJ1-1	TGCGCCAGCGCAGGTAACACTGAAGCTTTCTTT	CASAGNTEAFF
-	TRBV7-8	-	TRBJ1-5	TGTGCCAGCAGCACGGGGAAGGGGCCCCAGCATTTT	CASSTGKGPQHF
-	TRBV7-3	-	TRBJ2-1	TGTGCCAGCAGCTCAGATTCGATAGCCAATGAGCAGTTCTTC	CASSSDSIANEQFF
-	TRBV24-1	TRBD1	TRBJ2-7	TGTGCCACCGTTAACAGGGGATCCTACGAGCAGTACTTC	CATVNRGSYEQYF
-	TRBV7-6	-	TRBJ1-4	TGTGCCAGCAGCTACCCTAGTGGGAGCAGACTTCTGACTAATGAAAAACTGTTTTTT	CASSYPSGSRLLTNEKLFF
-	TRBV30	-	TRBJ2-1	TGTGCCTGGAGTGTATGGCGGGCCAATGAGCAGTTCTTC	CAWSVWRANEQFF
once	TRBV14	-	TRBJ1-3	TGTGCCAGCAGCCAAGTTGCGGGTTCTGGAAACACCATATATTTT	CASSQVAGSGNTIYF
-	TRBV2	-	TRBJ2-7	TGTGCCAGCAGTGGACCCGGTCAGGAGCACAGGGTCGAGCAGTACTTC	CASSGPGQEHRVEQYF
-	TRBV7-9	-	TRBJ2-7	TGTGCCAGCAGCTTAGTGGAGACGGAGCAGTACTTC	CASSLVETEQYF
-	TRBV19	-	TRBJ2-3	TGTGCCAGTAGTACGACATATGGGCCCGATACGCAGTATTTT	CASSTTYGPDTQYF
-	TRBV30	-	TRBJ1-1	TGTGCCTGGAGTGTTAAGGGAGGGACTGAAGCTTTCTTT	CAWSVKGGTEAFF
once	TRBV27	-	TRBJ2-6	TGTGCCAGCAGAGGTGTGAGGCAGACTTATTCTGGGGCCAACGTCCTGACTTTC	CASRGVRQTYSGANVLTF